A selection of T cell receptor beta chains follows, all from one sample in a study of CD8 T cells in Susac syndrome. TCRdb redid the calling of the immunoSEQ multiplex PCR reads with MiXCR, one entry per CDR3 protein. There are approximately 270,000 distinct CDR3 sequences in the sample; roughly 95% occur only once, and approximately 0.072% lies in the top ten. Sequenced: CD4+ T cells from PBMCs. Source of these receptors: a human donor with multiple sclerosis. Both conserved end residues are trimmed from each CDR3. The D gene is left open where the match is weak.

J gene,V gene,D gene,CDR3 protein
TRBJ1-1,TRBV3-1,TRBD1,ASSQDQSGGNTEAF
TRBJ2-2,TRBV4-2,NA,ASSSASAPNTGELF
TRBJ1-5,TRBV30,NA,AWSRGNNQPQH
TRBJ2-1,TRBV10-3,NA,AIRSRGNEQF
TRBJ2-3,TRBV5-1,TRBD1,ASSENTGQGQGTQY
TRBJ2-5,TRBV4-1,TRBD2,ASSQVIERGRRETQY
TRBJ1-2,TRBV29-1,NA,SVERTESGYT
TRBJ2-3,TRBV12-3/TRBV12-4,NA,ASSLAGSSTDTQY
TRBJ1-1,TRBV12-3/TRBV12-4,NA,ASSRQAMNTEAF
TRBJ2-1,TRBV24-1,NA,ATSDVLGSYNEQF
TRBJ2-1,TRBV6-1,NA,ASSDSFNEQF
TRBJ2-2,TRBV6-6,NA,ASRDLRGGTGELF
TRBJ2-5,TRBV30,TRBD1,AWGTGGAETQY
TRBJ1-4,TRBV4-1,NA,ASSQDWRRGNEKLF
TRBJ1-5,TRBV12-5,TRBD1,ASGLGTGHGGNQPQH
TRBJ2-2,TRBV6-5,NA,ASSPAGTGELF
TRBJ2-7,TRBV10-1,NA,ASSDSYRDEQY
TRBJ2-1,TRBV7-2,NA,ASSSLGLIEQF
TRBJ2-1,TRBV11-2,NA,ASSQRTTYNEQF
TRBJ2-7,TRBV4-2,NA,ASSQLGGGLNEQY
TRBJ2-3,TRBV7-9,NA,ASSPRPNGDTQY
TRBJ1-2,TRBV29-1,TRBD1,SARGRQGMDYGYT
TRBJ1-5,TRBV2,NA,ASSEGTASNQPQH
TRBJ1-1,TRBV12-5,TRBD1,ASGLGDRGEAF
TRBJ2-4,TRBV10-3,TRBD1,AISESGQMGNIQY
TRBJ1-2,TRBV14,NA,ASSQAASGAGYT
TRBJ2-3,TRBV6-5,NA,ASRDFTDTQY